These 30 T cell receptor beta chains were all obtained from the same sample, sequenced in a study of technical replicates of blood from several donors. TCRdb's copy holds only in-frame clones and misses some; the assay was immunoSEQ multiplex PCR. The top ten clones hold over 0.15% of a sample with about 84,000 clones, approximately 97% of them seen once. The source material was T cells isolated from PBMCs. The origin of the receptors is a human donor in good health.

The CDR3 DNA is TGCGCCAGCAGCTTGGGTCTTGATCAGCCCCAGCATTTT. Protein product: CASSLGLDQPQHF. The chain couples TRBV5-1 to TRBJ1-5; D is unclear. Germline values: CDR1 SGHRS, CDR2 YFSETQ. Trimming left V 0 bases short and J 5 bases short, with 6 bases between. The CDR3 sequence is 13 residues long.

The DNA for the CDR3 is TGTGCCAGCAGCTTCCGTCAGGGGGCTCTACTGAACACCGGGGAGCTGTTTTTT. This translates into CASSFRQGALLNTGELFF. The rearrangement uses TRBV7-9 and TRBJ2-2; 8 nucleotides match TRBD1. The junction had 10 bases not matched to a gene; V was cut back by 3 bases and J by 1 base. The germline V gene has CDR1 SEHNR and CDR2 FQNEAQ (reference sequence). This CDR3 is 18 amino acids long.

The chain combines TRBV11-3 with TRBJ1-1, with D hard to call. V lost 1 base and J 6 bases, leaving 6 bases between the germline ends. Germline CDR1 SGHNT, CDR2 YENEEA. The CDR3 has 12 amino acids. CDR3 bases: TGTGCCAGCAGCTTAGCTTTCCCTGAAGCTTTCTTT. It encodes CASSLAFPEAFF.

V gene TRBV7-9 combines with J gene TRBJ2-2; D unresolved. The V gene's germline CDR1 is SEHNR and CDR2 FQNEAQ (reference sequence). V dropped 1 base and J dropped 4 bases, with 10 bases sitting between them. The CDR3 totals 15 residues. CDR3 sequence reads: CASSLVVVSTGELFF. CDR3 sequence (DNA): TGTGCCAGCAGCTTAGTAGTAGTTTCCACCGGGGAGCTGTTTTTT.

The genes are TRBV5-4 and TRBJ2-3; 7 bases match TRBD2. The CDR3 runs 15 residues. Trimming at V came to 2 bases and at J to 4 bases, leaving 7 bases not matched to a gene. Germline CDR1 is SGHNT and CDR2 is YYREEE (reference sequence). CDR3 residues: CASSFEREISDTQYF. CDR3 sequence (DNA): TGTGCCAGCAGCTTTGAGCGGGAAATCTCAGATACGCAGTATTTT.

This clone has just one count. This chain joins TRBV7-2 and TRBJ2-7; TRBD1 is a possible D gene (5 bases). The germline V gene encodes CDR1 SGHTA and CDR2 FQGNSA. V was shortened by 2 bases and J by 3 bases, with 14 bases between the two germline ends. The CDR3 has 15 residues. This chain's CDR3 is CASSLTGGPLYEQYF. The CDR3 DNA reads TGTGCCAGCAGCTTAACAGGCGGACCCCTCTACGAGCAGTACTTC.

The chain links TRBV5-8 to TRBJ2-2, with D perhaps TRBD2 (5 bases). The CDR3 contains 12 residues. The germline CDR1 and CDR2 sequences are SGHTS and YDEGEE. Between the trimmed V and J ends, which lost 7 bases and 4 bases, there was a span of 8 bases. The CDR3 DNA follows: TGTGCCAGCCCCGGGGTCACCGGGGAGCTGTTTTTT. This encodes CASPGVTGELFF.

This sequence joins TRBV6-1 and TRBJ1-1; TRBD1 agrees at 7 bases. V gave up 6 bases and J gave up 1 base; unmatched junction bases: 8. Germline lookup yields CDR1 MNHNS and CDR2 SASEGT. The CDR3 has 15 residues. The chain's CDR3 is CASRPPTGPNTEAFF. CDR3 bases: TGTGCCAGCAGACCCCCGACAGGGCCGAACACTGAAGCTTTCTTT.

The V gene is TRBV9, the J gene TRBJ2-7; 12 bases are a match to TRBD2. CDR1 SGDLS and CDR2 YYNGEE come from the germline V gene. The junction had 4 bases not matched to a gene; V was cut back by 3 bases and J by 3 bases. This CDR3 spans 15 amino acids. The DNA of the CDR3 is TGTGCCAGCAGCGCCACTAGCGGGGGGTTCTACGAGCAGTACTTC. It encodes CASSATSGGFYEQYF.

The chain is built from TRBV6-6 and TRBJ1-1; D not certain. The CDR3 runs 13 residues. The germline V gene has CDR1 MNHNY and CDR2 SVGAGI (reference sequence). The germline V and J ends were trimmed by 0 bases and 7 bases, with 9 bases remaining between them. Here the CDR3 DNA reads TGTGCCAGCAGTTACTCCGGCGGCTTTGAAGCTTTCTTT. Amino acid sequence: CASSYSGGFEAFF.

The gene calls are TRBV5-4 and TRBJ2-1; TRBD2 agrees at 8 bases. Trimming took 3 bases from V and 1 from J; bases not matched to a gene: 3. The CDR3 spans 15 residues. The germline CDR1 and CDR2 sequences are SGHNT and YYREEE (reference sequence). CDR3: CASSSAGASYNEQFF. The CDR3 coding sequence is TGTGCCAGCAGCTCAGCGGGGGCTTCCTACAATGAGCAGTTCTTC.

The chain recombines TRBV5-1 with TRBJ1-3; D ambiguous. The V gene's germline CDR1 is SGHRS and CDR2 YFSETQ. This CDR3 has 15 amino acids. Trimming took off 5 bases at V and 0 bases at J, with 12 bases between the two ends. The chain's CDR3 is CASSDPGNSGNTIYF. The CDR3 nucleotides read TGCGCCAGCAGTGACCCAGGCAACTCTGGAAACACCATATATTTT.

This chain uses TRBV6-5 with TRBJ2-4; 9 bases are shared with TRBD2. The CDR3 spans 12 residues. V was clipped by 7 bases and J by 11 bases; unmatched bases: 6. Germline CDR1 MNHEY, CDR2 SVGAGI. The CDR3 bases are TGTGCCAGCACCCAAGCGGGGGGTGTTCAGTACTTC. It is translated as CASTQAGGVQYF.

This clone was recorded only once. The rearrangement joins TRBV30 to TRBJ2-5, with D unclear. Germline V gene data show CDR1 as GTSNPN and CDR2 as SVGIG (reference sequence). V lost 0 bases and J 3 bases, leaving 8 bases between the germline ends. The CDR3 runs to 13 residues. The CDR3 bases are TGTGCCTGGAGTGTATTACGGGAAGAGACCCAGTACTTC. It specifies CAWSVLREETQYF.

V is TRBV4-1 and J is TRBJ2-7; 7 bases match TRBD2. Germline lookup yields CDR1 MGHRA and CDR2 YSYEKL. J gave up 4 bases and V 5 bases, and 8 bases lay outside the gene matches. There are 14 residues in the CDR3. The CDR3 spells CASSSGNAPYEQYF. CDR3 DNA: TGCGCCAGCAGCAGCGGGAATGCCCCTTACGAGCAGTACTTC.

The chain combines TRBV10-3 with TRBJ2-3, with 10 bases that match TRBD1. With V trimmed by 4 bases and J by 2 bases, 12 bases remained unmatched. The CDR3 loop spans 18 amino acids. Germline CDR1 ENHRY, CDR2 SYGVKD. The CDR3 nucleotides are TGTGCCATCAGTGGGCTTATAAGGGGACAGGGGCCCACAGATACGCAGTATTTT. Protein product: CAISGLIRGQGPTDTQYF.

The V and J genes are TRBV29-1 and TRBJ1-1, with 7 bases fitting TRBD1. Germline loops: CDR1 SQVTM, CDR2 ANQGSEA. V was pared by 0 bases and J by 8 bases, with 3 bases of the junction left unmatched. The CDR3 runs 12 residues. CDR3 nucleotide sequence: TGCAGCGTTGAAGAAAACAGGGGAGAAGCTTTCTTT. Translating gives CSVEENRGEAFF.

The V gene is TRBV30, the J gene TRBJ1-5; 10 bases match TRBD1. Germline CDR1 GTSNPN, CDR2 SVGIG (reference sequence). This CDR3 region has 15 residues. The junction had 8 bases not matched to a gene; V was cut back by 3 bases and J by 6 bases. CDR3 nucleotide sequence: TGTGCCTGGAGGGAGACAGGGGGCTGGGGTCAGCCCCAGCATTTT. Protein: CAWRETGGWGQPQHF.

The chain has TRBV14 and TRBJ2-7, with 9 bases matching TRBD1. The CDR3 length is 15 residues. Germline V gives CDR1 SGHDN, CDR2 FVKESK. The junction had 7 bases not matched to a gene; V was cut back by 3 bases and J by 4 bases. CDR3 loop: CASSHTGGFAYEQYF. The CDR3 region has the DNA TGTGCCAGCAGCCACACAGGGGGCTTCGCGTACGAGCAGTACTTC.

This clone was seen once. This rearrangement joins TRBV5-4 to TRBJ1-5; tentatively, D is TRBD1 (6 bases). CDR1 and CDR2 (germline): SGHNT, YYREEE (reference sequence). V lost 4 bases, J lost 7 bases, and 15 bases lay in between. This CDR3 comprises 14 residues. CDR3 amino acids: CASSKDSTTQPQHF. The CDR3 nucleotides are TGTGCCAGCAGCAAGGACAGCACGACCCAGCCCCAGCATTTT. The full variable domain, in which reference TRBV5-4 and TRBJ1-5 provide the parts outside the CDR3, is ETGVTQSPTHLIKTRGQQVTLRCSSQSGHNTVSWYQQALGQGPQFIFQYYREEENGRGNFPPRFSGLQFPNYSSELNVNALELDDSALYLCASSKDSTTQPQHFGDGTRLSIL.

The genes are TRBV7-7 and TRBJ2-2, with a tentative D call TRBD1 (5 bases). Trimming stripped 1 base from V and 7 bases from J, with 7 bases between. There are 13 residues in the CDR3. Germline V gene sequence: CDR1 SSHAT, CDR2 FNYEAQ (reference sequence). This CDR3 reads CASSLEGFGELFF. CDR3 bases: TGTGCCAGCAGCTTAGAGGGGTTCGGGGAGCTGTTTTTT.

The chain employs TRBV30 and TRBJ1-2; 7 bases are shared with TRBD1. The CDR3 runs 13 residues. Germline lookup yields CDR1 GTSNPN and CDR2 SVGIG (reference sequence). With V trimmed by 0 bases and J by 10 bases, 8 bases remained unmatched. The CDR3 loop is CAWSVILGQHYTF. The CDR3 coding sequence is TGTGCCTGGAGTGTTATATTGGGACAGCACTACACCTTC.

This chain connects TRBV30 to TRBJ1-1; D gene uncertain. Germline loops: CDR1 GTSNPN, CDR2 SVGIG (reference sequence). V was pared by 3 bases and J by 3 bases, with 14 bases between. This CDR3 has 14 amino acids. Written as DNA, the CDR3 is TGTGCCTGGAGACTCGGTGGTGGAGACACTGAAGCTTTCTTT. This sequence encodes CAWRLGGGDTEAFF.

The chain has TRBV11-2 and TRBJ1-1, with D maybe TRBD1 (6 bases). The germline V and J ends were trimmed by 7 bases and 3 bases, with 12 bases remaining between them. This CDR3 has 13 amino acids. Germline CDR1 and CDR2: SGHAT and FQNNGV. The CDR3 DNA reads TGTGCCAGCACCGTAACAGGGCACACTGAAGCTTTCTTT. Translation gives CASTVTGHTEAFF.

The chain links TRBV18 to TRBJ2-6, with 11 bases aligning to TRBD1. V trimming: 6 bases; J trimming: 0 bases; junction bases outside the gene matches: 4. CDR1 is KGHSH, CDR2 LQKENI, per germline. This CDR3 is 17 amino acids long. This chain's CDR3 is CASSHGTGGSGANVLTF. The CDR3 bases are TGTGCCAGCTCCCATGGGACAGGGGGCTCTGGGGCCAACGTCCTGACTTTC.

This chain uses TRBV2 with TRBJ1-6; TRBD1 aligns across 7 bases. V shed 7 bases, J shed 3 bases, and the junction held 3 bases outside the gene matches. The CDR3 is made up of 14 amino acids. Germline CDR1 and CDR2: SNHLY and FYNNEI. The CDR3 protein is CASMWDSYNSPLHF. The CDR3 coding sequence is TGTGCCAGCATGTGGGACAGCTATAATTCACCCCTCCACTTT.

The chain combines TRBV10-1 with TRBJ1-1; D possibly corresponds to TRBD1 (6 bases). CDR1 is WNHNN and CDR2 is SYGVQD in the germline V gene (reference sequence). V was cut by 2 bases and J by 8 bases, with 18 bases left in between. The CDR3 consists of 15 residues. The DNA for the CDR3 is TGCGCCAGCAGTGAGCTGGCGAAAGGGGGACCAGAAGCTTTCTTT. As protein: CASSELAKGGPEAFF.

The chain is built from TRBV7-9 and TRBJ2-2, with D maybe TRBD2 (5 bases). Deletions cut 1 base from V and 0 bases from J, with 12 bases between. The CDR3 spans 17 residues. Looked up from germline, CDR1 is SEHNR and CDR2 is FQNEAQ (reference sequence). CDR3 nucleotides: TGTGCCAGCAGCTTAGTTCCTAGCCCCGCGAACACCGGGGAGCTGTTTTTT. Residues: CASSLVPSPANTGELFF.

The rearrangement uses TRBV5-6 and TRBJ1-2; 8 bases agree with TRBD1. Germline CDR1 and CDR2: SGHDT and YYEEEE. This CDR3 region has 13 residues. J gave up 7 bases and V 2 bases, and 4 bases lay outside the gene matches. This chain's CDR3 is CASSFGQGAGYTF. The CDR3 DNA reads TGTGCCAGCAGCTTTGGACAGGGAGCTGGCTACACCTTC.

The CDR3 nucleotides are TGTGCAAGTCGGCTGGGAGCGGACACAGATACGCAGTATTTT. It specifies CASRLGADTDTQYF. The chain carries TRBV12-2 and TRBJ2-3; TRBD2, as called in the table, went unchecked against the DNA. TRBV12-2 is recorded as a pseudogene. The CDR3 loop spans 14 amino acids.